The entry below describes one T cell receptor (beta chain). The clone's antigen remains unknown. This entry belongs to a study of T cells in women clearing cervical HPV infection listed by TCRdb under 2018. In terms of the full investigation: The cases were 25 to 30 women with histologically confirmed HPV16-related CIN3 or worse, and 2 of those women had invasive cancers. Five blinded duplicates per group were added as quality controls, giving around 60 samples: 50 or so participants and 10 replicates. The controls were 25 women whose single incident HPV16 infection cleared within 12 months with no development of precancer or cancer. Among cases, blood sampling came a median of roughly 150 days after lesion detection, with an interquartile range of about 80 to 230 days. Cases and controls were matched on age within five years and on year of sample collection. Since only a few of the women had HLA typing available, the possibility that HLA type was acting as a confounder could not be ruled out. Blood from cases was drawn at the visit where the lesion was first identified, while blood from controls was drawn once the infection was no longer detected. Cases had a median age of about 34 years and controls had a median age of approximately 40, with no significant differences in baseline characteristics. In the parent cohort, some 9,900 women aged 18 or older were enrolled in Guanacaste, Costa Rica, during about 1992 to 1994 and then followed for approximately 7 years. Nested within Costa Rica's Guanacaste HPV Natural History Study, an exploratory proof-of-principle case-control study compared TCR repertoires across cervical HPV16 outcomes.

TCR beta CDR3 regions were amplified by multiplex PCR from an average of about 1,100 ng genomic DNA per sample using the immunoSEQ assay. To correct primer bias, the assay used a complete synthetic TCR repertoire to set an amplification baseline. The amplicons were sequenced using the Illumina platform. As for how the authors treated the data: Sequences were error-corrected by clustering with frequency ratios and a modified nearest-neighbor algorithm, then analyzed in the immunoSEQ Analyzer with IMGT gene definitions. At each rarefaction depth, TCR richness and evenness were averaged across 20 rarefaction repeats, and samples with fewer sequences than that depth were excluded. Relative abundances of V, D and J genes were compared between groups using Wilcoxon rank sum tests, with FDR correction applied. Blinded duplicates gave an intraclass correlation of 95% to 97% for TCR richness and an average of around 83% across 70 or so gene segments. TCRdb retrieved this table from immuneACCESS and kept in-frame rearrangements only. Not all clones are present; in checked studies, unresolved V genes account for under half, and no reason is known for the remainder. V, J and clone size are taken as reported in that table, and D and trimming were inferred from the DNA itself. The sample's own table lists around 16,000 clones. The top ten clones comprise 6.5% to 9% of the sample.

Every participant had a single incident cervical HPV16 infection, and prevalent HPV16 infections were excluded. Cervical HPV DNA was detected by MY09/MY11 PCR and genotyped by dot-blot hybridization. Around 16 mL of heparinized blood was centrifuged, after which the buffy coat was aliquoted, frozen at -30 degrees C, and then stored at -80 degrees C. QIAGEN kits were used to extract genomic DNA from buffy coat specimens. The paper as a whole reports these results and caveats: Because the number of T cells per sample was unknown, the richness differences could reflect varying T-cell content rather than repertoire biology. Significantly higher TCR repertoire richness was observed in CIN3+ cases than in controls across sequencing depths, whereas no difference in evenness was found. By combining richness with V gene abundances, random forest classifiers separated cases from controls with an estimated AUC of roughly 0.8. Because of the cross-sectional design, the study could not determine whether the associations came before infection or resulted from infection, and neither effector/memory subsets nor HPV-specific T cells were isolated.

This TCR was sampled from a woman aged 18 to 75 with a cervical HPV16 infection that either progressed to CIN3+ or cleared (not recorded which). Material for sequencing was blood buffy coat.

The sequenced part of the CDR3 DNA is TGTGCCAGCGACACTGTGGCTGGGGGGTCCCACGAG. It is translated as CASDTVAGGSHE. From start to end, the CDR3 is CASDTVAGGSHEQYF. The sequence joins TRBV28 to TRBJ2-7; a tentative D call is TRBD2 (6 bases match). Sequencing ends 3 residues short of the CDR3 end; the germline J gene provides the rest. The germline V gene encodes CDR1 MDHEN and CDR2 SYDVKM. Cut back by 8 bases and 5 bases, the V and J ends lie 22 bases apart. From the cysteine up to the phenylalanine, the CDR3 has a length of 15 residues. The DNA has 36 bases, all within the CDR3, and is read from base 1.